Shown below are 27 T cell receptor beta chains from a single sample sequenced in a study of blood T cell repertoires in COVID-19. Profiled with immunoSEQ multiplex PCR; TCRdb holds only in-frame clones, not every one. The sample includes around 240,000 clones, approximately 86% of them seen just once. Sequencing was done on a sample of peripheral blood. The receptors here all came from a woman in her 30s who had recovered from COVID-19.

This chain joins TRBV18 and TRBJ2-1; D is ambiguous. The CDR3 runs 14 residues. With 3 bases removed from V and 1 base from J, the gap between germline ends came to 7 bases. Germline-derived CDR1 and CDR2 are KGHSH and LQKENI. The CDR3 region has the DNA TGTGCCAGCTCACCTCGCGAGTCCTACAATGAGCAGTTCTTC. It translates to CASSPRESYNEQFF.

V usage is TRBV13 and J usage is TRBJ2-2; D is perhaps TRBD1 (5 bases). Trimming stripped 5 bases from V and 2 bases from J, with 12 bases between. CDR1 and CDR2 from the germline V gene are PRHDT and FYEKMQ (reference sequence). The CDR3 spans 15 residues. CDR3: CASSRRTLNTGELFF. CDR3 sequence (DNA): TGTGCCAGCAGCCGCCGGACATTAAACACCGGGGAGCTGTTTTTT.

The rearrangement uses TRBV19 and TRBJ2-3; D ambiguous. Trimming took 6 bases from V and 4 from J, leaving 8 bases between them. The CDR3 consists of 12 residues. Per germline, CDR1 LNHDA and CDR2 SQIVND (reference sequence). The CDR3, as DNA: TGTGCCAGTAGCCCGGTCGCAGATACGCAGTATTTT. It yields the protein CASSPVADTQYF.

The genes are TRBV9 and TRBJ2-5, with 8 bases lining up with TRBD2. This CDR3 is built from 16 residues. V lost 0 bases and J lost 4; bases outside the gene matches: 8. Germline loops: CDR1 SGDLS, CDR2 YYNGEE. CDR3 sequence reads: CASSVEGTRGGETQYF. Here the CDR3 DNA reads TGTGCCAGCAGCGTAGAAGGGACTAGGGGAGGAGAGACCCAGTACTTC.

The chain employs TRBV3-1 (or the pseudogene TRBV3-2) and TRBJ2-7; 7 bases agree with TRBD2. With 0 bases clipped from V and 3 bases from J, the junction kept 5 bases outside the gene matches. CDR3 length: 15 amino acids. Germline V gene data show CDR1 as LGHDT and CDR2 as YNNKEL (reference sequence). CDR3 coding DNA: TGTGCCAGCAGCCAAGATGCCAGCGGGGTCTACGAGCAGTACTTC. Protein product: CASSQDASGVYEQYF.

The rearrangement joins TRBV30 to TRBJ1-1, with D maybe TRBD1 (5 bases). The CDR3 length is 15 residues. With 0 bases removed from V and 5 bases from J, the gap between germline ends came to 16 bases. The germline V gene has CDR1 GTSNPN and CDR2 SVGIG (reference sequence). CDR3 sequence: CAWSVDLGRGTEAFF. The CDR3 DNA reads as TGTGCCTGGAGTGTAGACTTGGGGCGGGGGACTGAAGCTTTCTTT.

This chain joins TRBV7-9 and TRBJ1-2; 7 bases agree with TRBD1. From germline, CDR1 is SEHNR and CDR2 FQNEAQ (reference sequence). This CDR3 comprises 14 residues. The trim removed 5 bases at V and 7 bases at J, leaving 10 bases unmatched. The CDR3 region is CASSPIADRFGYTF. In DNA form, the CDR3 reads TGTGCCAGCAGCCCCATAGCGGACAGGTTTGGCTACACCTTC.

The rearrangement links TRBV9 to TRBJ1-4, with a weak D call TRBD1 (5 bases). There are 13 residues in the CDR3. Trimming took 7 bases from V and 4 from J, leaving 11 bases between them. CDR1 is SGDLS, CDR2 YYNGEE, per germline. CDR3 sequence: CASAGGDNEKLFF. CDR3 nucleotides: TGTGCCAGCGCCGGGGGGGATAATGAAAAACTGTTTTTT.

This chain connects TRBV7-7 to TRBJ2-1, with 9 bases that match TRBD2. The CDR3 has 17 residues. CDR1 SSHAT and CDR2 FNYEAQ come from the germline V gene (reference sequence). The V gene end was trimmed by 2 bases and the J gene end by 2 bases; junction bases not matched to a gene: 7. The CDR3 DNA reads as TGTGCCAGCAGCTTATTTGTTGGGACTAGCCCCTACAATGAGCAGTTCTTC. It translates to CASSLFVGTSPYNEQFF.

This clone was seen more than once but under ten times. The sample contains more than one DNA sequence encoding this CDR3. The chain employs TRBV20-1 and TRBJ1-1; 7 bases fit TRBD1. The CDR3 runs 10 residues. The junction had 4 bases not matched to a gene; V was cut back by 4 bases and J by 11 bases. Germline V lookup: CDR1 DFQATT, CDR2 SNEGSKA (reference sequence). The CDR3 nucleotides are TGCAGTGCTAATACAGGGGAGGCTTTCTTT. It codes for CSANTGEAFF.

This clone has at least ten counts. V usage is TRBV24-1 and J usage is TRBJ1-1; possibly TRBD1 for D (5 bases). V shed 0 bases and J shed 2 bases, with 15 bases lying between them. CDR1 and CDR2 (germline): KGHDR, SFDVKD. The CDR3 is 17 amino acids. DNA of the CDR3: TGTGCCACCAGTGATTTGGACCCCAGGACACCCAACACTGAAGCTTTCTTT. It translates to CATSDLDPRTPNTEAFF.

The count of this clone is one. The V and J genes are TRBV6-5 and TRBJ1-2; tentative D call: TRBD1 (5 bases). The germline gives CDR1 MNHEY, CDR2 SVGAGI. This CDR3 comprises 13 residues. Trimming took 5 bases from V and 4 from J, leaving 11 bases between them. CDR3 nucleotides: TGTGCCAGCAGTACCCGACAGCTCTATGGCTACACCTTC. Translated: CASSTRQLYGYTF.

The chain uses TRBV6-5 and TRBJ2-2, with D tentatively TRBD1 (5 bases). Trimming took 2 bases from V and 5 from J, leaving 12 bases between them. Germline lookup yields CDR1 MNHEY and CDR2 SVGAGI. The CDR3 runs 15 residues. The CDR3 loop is CASSYEQGRTGELFF. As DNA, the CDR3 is TGTGCCAGCAGTTACGAGCAGGGTCGGACCGGGGAGCTGTTTTTT.

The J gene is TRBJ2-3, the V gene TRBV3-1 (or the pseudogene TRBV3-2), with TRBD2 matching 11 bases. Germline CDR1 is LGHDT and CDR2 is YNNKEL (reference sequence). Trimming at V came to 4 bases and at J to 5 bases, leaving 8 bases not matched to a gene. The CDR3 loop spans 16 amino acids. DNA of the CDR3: TGTGCCAGCAGCCCCCCGCTAGCGGGGGGCGGAGATACGCAGTATTTT. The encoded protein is CASSPPLAGGGDTQYF.

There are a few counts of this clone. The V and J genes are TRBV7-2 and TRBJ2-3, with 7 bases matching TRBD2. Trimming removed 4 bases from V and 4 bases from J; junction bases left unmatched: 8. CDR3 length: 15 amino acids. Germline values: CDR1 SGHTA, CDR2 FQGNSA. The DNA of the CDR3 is TGTGCCAGCAGCTCCCGGACTAGGATCTCAGATACGCAGTATTTT. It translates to CASSSRTRISDTQYF. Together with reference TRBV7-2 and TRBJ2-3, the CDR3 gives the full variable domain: GAGVSQSPSNKVTEKGKDVELRCDPISGHTALYWYRQSLGQGLEFLIYFQGNSAPDKSGLPSDRFSAERTGGSVSTLTIQRTQQEDSAVYLCASSSRTRISDTQYFGPGTRLTVL.

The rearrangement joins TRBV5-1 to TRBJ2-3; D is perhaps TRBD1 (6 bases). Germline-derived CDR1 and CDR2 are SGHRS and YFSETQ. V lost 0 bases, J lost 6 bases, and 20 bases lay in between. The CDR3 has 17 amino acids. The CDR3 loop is CASSLEGGVEGADTQYF. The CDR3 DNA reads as TGCGCCAGCAGCTTGGAAGGGGGAGTTGAAGGGGCCGATACGCAGTATTTT. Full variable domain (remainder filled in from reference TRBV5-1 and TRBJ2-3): KAGVTQTPRYLIKTRGQQVTLSCSPISGHRSVSWYQQTPGQGLQFLFEYFSETQRNKGNFPGRFSGRQFSNSRSEMNVSTLELGDSALYLCASSLEGGVEGADTQYFGPGTRLTVL.

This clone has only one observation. CDR3 coding DNA: TGTGCCAGCAGCTGGGCCAGTGGAAACACCATATATTTT. This codes for CASSWASGNTIYF. The chain recombines TRBV6-6 with TRBJ1-3; D uncertain. This CDR3 is built from 13 residues. Trimming took 6 bases from V and 3 from J, leaving 9 bases between them. The germline gives CDR1 MNHNY, CDR2 SVGAGI (reference sequence).

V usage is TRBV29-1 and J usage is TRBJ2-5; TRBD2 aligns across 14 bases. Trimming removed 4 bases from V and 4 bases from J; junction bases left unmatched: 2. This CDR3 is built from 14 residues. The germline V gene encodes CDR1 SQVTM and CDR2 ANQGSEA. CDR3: CSVGGTSGGETQYF. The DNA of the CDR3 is TGCAGCGTTGGAGGGACTAGCGGGGGAGAGACCCAGTACTTC.

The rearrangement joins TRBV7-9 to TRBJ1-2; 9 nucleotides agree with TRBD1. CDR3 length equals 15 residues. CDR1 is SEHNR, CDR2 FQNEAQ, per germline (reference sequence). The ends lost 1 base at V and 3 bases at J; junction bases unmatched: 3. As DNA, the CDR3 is TGTGCCAGCAGCTTAGGACAGGGGGTCGACTATGGCTACACCTTC. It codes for CASSLGQGVDYGYTF.

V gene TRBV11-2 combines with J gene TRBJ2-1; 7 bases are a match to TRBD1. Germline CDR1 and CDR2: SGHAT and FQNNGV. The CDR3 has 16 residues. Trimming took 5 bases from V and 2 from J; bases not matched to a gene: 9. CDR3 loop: CASSAIRQGPYNEQFF. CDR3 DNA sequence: TGTGCCAGCAGCGCTATACGACAGGGTCCCTACAATGAGCAGTTCTTC.

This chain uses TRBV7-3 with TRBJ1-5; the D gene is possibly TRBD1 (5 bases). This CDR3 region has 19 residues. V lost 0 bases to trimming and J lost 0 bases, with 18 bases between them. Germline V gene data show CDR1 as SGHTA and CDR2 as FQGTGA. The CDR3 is CASSLTGGSRAYSNQPQHF. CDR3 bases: TGTGCCAGCAGCTTAACGGGAGGTTCCAGGGCCTATAGCAATCAGCCCCAGCATTTT.

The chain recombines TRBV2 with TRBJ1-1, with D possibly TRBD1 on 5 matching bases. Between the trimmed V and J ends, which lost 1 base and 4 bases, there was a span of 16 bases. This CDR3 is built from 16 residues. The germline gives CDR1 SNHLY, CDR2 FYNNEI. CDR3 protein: CASSEGWGLDATEAFF. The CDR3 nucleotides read TGTGCCAGCAGTGAAGGTTGGGGACTTGATGCCACTGAAGCTTTCTTT.

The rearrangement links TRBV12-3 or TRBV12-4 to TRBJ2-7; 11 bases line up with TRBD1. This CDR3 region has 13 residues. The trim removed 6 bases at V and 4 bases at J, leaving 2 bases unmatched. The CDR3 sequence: CASSRDRGYEQYF. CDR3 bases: TGTGCCAGCAGCCGGGACAGGGGGTACGAGCAGTACTTC.

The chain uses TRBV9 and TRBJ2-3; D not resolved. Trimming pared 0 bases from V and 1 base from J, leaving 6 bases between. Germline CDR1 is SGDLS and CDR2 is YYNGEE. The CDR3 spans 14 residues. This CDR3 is CASSVGQGTDTQYF. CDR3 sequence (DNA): TGTGCCAGCAGCGTAGGGCAGGGCACAGATACGCAGTATTTT.

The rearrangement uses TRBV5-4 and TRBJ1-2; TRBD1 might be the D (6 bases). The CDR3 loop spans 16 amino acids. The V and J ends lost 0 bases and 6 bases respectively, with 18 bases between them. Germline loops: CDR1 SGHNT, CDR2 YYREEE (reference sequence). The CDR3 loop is CASSLAAGGRVNGYTF. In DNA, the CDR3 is TGTGCCAGCAGCTTGGCCGCGGGGGGGCGCGTAAATGGCTACACCTTC.

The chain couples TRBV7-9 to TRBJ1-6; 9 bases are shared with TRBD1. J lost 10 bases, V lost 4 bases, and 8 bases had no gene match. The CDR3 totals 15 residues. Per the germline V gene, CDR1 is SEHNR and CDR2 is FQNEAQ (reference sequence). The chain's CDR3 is CASSSHRGLESPLHF. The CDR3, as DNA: TGTGCCAGCAGCTCACACAGGGGGCTGGAATCACCCCTCCACTTT.

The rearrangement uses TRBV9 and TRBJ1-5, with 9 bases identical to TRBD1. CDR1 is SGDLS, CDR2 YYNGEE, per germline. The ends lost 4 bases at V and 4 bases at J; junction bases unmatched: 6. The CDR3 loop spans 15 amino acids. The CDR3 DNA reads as TGTGCCAGCAGCCCAACAGGGGGCTGGAATCAGCCCCAGCATTTT. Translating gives CASSPTGGWNQPQHF. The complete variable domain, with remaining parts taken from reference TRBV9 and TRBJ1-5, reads DSGVTQTPKHLITATGQRVTLRCSPRSGDLSVYWYQQSLDQGLQFLIQYYNGEERAKGNILERFSAQQFPDLHSELNLSSLELGDSALYFCASSPTGGWNQPQHFGDGTRLSIL.